These 18 T cell receptor beta chains were sequenced from one sample in a study of blood T cell repertoires in COVID-19. The table came from immunoSEQ multiplex PCR; TCRdb's copy has only in-frame clones and leaves some out. The sample carries about 280,000 clones, 85% recorded once. The sequencing sample was made of PBMCs or T cells enriched from blood (not recorded which). The receptors originated from a woman aged 50 to 60 who had recovered from COVID-19.

V gene TRBV4-1 combines with J gene TRBJ1-4; a weak D match, TRBD1 (6 bases). The CDR3 covers 16 residues. In germline, CDR1 is MGHRA, CDR2 YSYEKL. Trimming took 1 base from V and 8 from J, leaving 17 bases between them. This CDR3 reads CASSQVGDIRGEKLFF. CDR3 sequence (DNA): TGCGCCAGCAGCCAAGTGGGAGACATAAGGGGGGAAAAACTGTTTTTT.

V usage is TRBV5-1 and J usage is TRBJ2-2; no definite D call. CDR3 length: 13 residues. Germline V gene sequence: CDR1 SGHRS, CDR2 YFSETQ. V was trimmed by 3 bases and J by 7 bases, leaving 10 bases between them. The CDR3 reads CASSSEFGGELFF. The CDR3 nucleotides read TGCGCCAGCAGCTCGGAGTTTGGCGGGGAGCTGTTTTTT.

The rearrangement joins TRBV6-1 to TRBJ1-3; D ambiguous. The length of the CDR3 is 15 residues. V dropped 2 bases and J dropped 0 bases, with 8 bases sitting between them. The germline CDR1 and CDR2 sequences are MNHNS and SASEGT. The CDR3 sequence is CASSERYPSGNTIYF. CDR3 coding DNA: TGTGCCAGCAGTGAACGGTATCCCTCTGGAAACACCATATATTTT.

This clone has more than one count but fewer than ten. One end of the junction is discordant with germline, which a read error may explain. The chain uses TRBV6-1 and TRBJ2-1; D is possibly TRBD2 (5 bases). Looked up from germline, CDR1 is MNHNS and CDR2 is SASEGT. CDR3 length: 16 residues. DNA of the CDR3: TGTGCCAGCAGTAAAGATGGACTTATCCGACATTTCGAGCGGTTCTTC. Its translation: CASSKDGLIRHFERFF.

The chain is built from TRBV2 and TRBJ2-5; TRBD2 matches at 8 bases. CDR3 length: 16 amino acids. CDR1 and CDR2 (germline): SNHLY, FYNNEI. V shed 5 bases and J 3 bases; nucleotides not matched to a gene: 11. In DNA, the CDR3 is TGTGCCAGCAGTCAGATGAGCGGGAGTAAGAAAGAGACCCAGTACTTC. Amino acids: CASSQMSGSKKETQYF. Full variable domain (rest looked up from reference TRBV2 and TRBJ2-5): EPEVTQTPSHQVTQMGQEVILRCVPISNHLYFYWYRQILGQKVEFLVSFYNNEISEKSEIFDDQFSVERPDGSNFTLKIRSTKLEDSAMYFCASSQMSGSKKETQYFGPGTRLLVL.

About this clone itself: The junction differs from germline at one of its ends, possibly a read error. The chain links TRBV4-2 to TRBJ2-3; a possible D gene is TRBD2 (5 bases). This CDR3 contains 14 residues. Germline V gene data show CDR1 as LGHNA and CDR2 as YNFKEQ. CDR3 protein: CASSQDLEIAPDHF. The DNA of the CDR3 is TGTGCCAGCAGCCAAGATCTGGAAATAGCGCCCGATCATTTT.

This clone has a single count. The chain's CDR3 is CASSLARTGGGQPQHF. The CDR3, as DNA: TGTGCCAGCAGCTTAGCCCGGACAGGGGGGGGTCAGCCCCAGCATTTT. This chain joins TRBV13 and TRBJ1-5; 10 nucleotides match TRBD1. The trim removed 1 base at V and 6 bases at J, leaving 6 bases unmatched. This CDR3 has 16 residues. Germline values: CDR1 PRHDT, CDR2 FYEKMQ (reference sequence).

This clone was seen only a few times. CDR3 amino acids: CASSLTGEGYGYTF. The CDR3 DNA reads as TGCGCCAGCAGCTTGACAGGGGAAGGCTATGGCTACACCTTC. The gene calls are TRBV5-1 and TRBJ1-2, with 7 bases identical to TRBD1. Germline CDR1 SGHRS, CDR2 YFSETQ. The CDR3 loop spans 14 amino acids. With V trimmed by 1 base and J by 4 bases, 4 bases remained unmatched.

This chain connects TRBV28 to TRBJ2-7; possibly TRBD1 for D (6 bases). From germline, CDR1 is MDHEN and CDR2 SYDVKM. The CDR3 length is 14 residues. Trimming cost V 5 bases and J 6 bases, with 17 bases left between them. Here the CDR3 reads CASSLHREPVEQYF. The CDR3 bases are TGTGCCAGCAGTCTACACAGGGAACCGGTCGAGCAGTACTTC.

This rearrangement joins TRBV30 to TRBJ1-5; D uncertain. Germline CDR1 GTSNPN, CDR2 SVGIG (reference sequence). The V gene lost 1 base and the J gene lost 0 bases, with 7 bases spanning the gap. The CDR3 consists of 14 residues. CDR3 DNA sequence: TGTGCCTGGAGTGAAACGAGTAGCAATCAGCCCCAGCATTTT. Protein product: CAWSETSSNQPQHF. The full variable domain, completed using reference TRBV30 and TRBJ1-5, is SQTIHQWPATLVQPVGSPLSLECTVEGTSNPNLYWYRQAAGRGLQLLFYSVGIGQISSEVPQNLSASRPQDRQFILSSKKLLLSDSGFYLCAWSETSSNQPQHFGDGTRLSIL.

This chain links TRBV7-2 with TRBJ1-1, with 7 bases fitting TRBD1. Germline V lookup: CDR1 SGHTA, CDR2 FQGNSA. The CDR3 covers 14 residues. V gave up 5 bases and J gave up 6 bases; unmatched junction bases: 9. CDR3 loop: CASSPDRDSAEAFF. DNA for the CDR3: TGTGCCAGCAGCCCTGACAGGGATTCCGCTGAAGCTTTCTTT.

V usage is TRBV20-1 and J usage is TRBJ2-7; weak D call: TRBD1 (6 bases). V lost 3 bases and J 5 bases, leaving 14 bases between the germline ends. Looked up from germline, CDR1 is DFQATT and CDR2 is SNEGSKA (reference sequence). The CDR3 has 13 amino acids. Written as DNA, the CDR3 is TGCAGTGCTAGTCTTAACAGGGTAGACGAGCAGTACTTC. It is translated as CSASLNRVDEQYF.

This clone was observed once. The rearrangement uses TRBV7-9 and TRBJ1-2; TRBD1 is a possible D gene (5 bases). Trimming pared 0 bases from V and 8 bases from J, leaving 10 bases between. Germline CDR1 SEHNR, CDR2 FQNEAQ (reference sequence). The CDR3 spans 13 residues. CDR3 sequence: CASSLAGAWGYTF. Written as DNA, the CDR3 is TGTGCCAGCAGCTTAGCAGGGGCCTGGGGCTACACCTTC.

This clone was seen a handful of times. The chain has TRBV28 and TRBJ1-2; D possibly corresponds to TRBD1 (5 bases). Per germline, CDR1 MDHEN and CDR2 SYDVKM. The CDR3 covers 13 residues. V lost 3 bases to trimming and J lost 4 bases, with 9 bases between them. For the CDR3, the DNA is TGTGCCAGCAGTTTTGGGCAGGGCTATGGCTACACCTTC. Its protein is CASSFGQGYGYTF.

Concerning this clone: Other DNA sequences in this sample translate to the same CDR3. The chain uses TRBV19 and TRBJ1-1; D remains ambiguous. V lost 3 bases and J lost 2, with 7 bases in between. This CDR3 has 13 amino acids. Germline V lookup: CDR1 LNHDA, CDR2 SQIVND (reference sequence). CDR3 sequence: CASSIQVNTEAFF. CDR3 sequence (DNA): TGTGCCAGTAGTATCCAGGTAAACACTGAAGCTTTCTTT. Looking up the rest from reference TRBV19 and TRBJ1-1 gives the full variable domain: DGGITQSPKYLFRKEGQNVTLSCEQNLNHDAMYWYRQDPGQGLRLIYYSQIVNDFQKGDIAEGYSVSREKKESFPLTVTSAQKNPTAFYLCASSIQVNTEAFFGQGTRLTVV.

This clone was picked up a small number of times. The chain's CDR3 is CASSEVRRYNSPLHF. In DNA, the CDR3 is TGTGCCAGCAGTGAAGTTCGGAGGTATAATTCACCCCTCCACTTT. The genes are TRBV6-1 and TRBJ1-6; no firm D call. Germline V gene sequence: CDR1 MNHNS, CDR2 SASEGT. V was shortened by 1 base and J by 4 bases, with 8 bases between the two germline ends. CDR3 length: 15 residues.

This clone has only a few counts. The rearrangement joins TRBV9 to TRBJ1-2, with D possibly matching TRBD1 (5 bases). The V and J ends lost 0 bases and 4 bases respectively, with 10 bases between them. The CDR3 runs to 14 residues. Germline values: CDR1 SGDLS, CDR2 YYNGEE. CDR3 coding DNA: TGTGCCAGCAGCGTAGCTCCAGGGATCTATGGCTACACCTTC. Its protein product is CASSVAPGIYGYTF.

The table lists this clone with a count of one. This chain links TRBV5-1 with TRBJ2-3, with D unresolved. The CDR3 sequence is 16 residues long. From germline, CDR1 is SGHRS and CDR2 YFSETQ. V was shortened by 4 bases and J by 2 bases, with 17 bases between the two germline ends. The CDR3 DNA sequence: TGCGCCAGCAGCCCCCGTGGCAGGCAGCACACAGATACGCAGTATTTT. Translated: CASSPRGRQHTDTQYF.